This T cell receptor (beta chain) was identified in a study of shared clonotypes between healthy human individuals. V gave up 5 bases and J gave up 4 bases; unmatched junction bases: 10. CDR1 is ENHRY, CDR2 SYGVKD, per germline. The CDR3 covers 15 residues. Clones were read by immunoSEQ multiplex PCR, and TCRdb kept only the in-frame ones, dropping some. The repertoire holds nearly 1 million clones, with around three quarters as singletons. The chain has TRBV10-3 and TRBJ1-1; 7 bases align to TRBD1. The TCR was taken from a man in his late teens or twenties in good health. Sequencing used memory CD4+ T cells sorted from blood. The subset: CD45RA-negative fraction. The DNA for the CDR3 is TGTGCCATCAGTTCGACAGGGCGGGAGGGCACTGAAGCTTTCTTT. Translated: CAISSTGREGTEAFF.